The 10 T cell receptor beta chains below all came from one sample that was sequenced in a study of CD8 T cells in ankylosing spondylitis. TCRdb re-called the 5' RACE reads with MiXCR, one entry per CDR3 protein. Here the sample spans 130,000 or so distinct CDR3 sequences, about an eighth being singletons. The specimen was blood, either unsorted or a sorted T cell fraction (not recorded which). These TCRs come from a female donor with ankylosing spondylitis or in good health (not recorded which).

This clonotype occurred once. J is TRBJ2-2 and V is TRBV7-6, with D perhaps matching TRBD2 (5 bases). V dropped 6 bases and J dropped 4 bases, with 18 bases sitting between them. The CDR3 is made up of 16 amino acids. Germline V gives CDR1 SGHVS, CDR2 FNYEAQ. CDR3 in DNA: TGTGCCAGCAGTGAATCTACACGGGATTTCACCGGGGAGCTGTTTTTT. This encodes CASSESTRDFTGELFF.

This clonotype has at least ten counts. This chain connects TRBV4-1 to TRBJ2-7; D remains unclear. Trimming shortened V by 1 base and J by 6 bases, and 1 base separated the two germline ends. Germline V gives CDR1 MGHRA, CDR2 YSYEKL. CDR3 length equals 10 residues. Here the CDR3 DNA reads TGCGCCAGCAGCCAAGGCGAGCAGTACTTC. Protein sequence: CASSQGEQYF.

In this sample, this clonotype turned up many times. The chain uses TRBV3-1 and TRBJ2-7, with D uncertain. This CDR3 region has 12 residues. Germline V CDR1 and CDR2: LGHDT, YNNKEL (reference sequence). V lost 1 base and J lost 2, with 3 bases in between. CDR3 in amino acids: CASSQATYEQYF. CDR3 nucleotide sequence: TGTGCCAGCAGCCAAGCGACCTACGAGCAGTACTTC.

Only one count was recorded for this clonotype. A much more abundant neighbour one base away suggests this may be a read error. This chain connects TRBV29-1 to TRBJ1-1; possible D gene TRBD1, 5 bases. CDR1 and CDR2 from the germline V gene are SQVTM and ANQGSEA. The CDR3 covers 15 residues. The V end lost 1 base, the J end lost 0 bases, and 12 bases lay between the germline ends. This CDR3 is CSVEGQLDMNTEAFF. The CDR3 DNA sequence: TGCAGCGTTGAAGGGCAACTGGACATGAACACTGAAGCTTTCTTT.

Of note for this clonotype: A much larger clone lies one base from this, so it may be a read error. This chain uses TRBV6-1 with TRBJ1-2; D may be TRBD1 (5 bases). Germline CDR1 MNHNS, CDR2 SASEGT. The CDR3 loop spans 14 amino acids. The CDR3 coding sequence is TGTGCCAGCAGTCTCTCCCGGGGGAACTGTGGCTACACCTTC. Protein: CASSLSRGNCGYTF.

This clonotype was seen ten or more times. The chain joins TRBV6-1 to TRBJ2-1; the match to TRBD2 covers 11 bases. Germline CDR1 and CDR2: MNHNS and SASEGT. CDR3 length: 14 amino acids. With 10 bases clipped from V and 5 bases from J, the junction kept 7 bases outside the gene matches. Here the CDR3 DNA reads TGTGCCACCTCGGGACTAGCGGAACACAATGAGCAGTTCTTC. Protein sequence: CATSGLAEHNEQFF.

The table lists this clonotype with many counts. The rearrangement joins TRBV20-1 to TRBJ1-3; 7 bases are a match to TRBD1. Losses at the gene ends were 1 base for V and 8 bases for J; bases not matched to a gene: 8. The CDR3 is 14 amino acids. The V gene's germline CDR1 is DFQATT and CDR2 SNEGSKA (reference sequence). The chain's CDR3 is CSARGGTVLDTIYF. The CDR3 region has the DNA TGCAGTGCTAGAGGGGGGACAGTTCTAGACACCATATATTTT.

V and J are TRBV6-4 and TRBJ2-7, with 10 bases identical to TRBD2. Germline lookup yields CDR1 MRHNA and CDR2 SNTAGT. This CDR3 spans 13 amino acids. V shed 6 bases, J shed 6 bases, and the junction held 5 bases outside the gene matches. In DNA, the CDR3 is TGTGCCAGCAGGGGACTAGCGTTCTCCGAGCAGTACTTC. Protein sequence: CASRGLAFSEQYF.

The gene calls are TRBV7-9 and TRBJ2-2; D not certain. Germline loops: CDR1 SEHNR, CDR2 FQNEAQ (reference sequence). The V gene lost 5 bases and the J gene lost 0 bases, with 7 bases spanning the gap. The CDR3 is 14 amino acids. CDR3 DNA sequence: TGTGCCAGCAGCCAATTCGCGAACACCGGGGAGCTGTTTTTT. Protein sequence: CASSQFANTGELFF.

This clonotype was counted ten times or more. V and J are TRBV5-5 and TRBJ2-2, with D unclear. Trimming removed 5 bases from V and 8 bases from J, with 16 bases in between. Germline values: CDR1 SGHKS, CDR2 YYEKEE (reference sequence). This CDR3 region has 14 residues. This CDR3 is CASSLGTPVGELFF. CDR3 in DNA: TGTGCCAGCAGTCTCGGAACTCCGGTGGGGGAGCTGTTTTTT.